These 21 T cell receptor beta chains were sequenced from one sample in a study of T cell clonotyping in hematopoietic cell transplantation. Libraries were prepared by immunoSEQ multiplex PCR; TCRdb keeps only in-frame clonotypes and omits some of them. The profile covers about 8,700 clones, with about 97% appearing a single time and 2% to 2.5% taken by the ten largest. The sequences come from peripheral blood mononuclear cells, collected 100 days after allogeneic stem cell transplant. These receptors came from a male patient in his sixties who had an allogeneic stem cell transplant from a related donor, so the T cells may come from the graft donor. Some clones in this sample may be carry-over from other donors' samples.

The genes are TRBV4-3 and TRBJ1-2; 8 positions agree with TRBD1. The CDR3 covers 14 residues. The junction had 5 bases not matched to a gene; V was cut back by 4 bases and J by 4 bases. CDR1 and CDR2 (germline): LGHNA, YSLEER. Written as DNA, the CDR3 is TGCGCCAGCAGCCCAGGACAGGGCCCCTATGGCTACACCTTC. Its translation is CASSPGQGPYGYTF.

The J gene is TRBJ2-7, the V gene TRBV19; 8 bases align to TRBD2. This CDR3 spans 13 amino acids. Germline V gene sequence: CDR1 LNHDA, CDR2 SQIVND (reference sequence). The J segment lost 2 bases and the V segment lost 8 bases, leaving 5 bases of the junction unmatched. The CDR3 DNA sequence: TGTGCCAGTGGTACCGGGGGGGCCTACGAGCAGTACTTC. This gives the protein CASGTGGAYEQYF.

The V call is TRBV27, the J call TRBJ2-1, with D perhaps matching TRBD2 (7 bases). This CDR3 spans 13 amino acids. Germline-derived CDR1 and CDR2 are MNHEY and SMNVEV (reference sequence). V lost 9 bases to trimming and J lost 4 bases, with 13 bases between them. The CDR3 here is CASQGRGYNEQFF. The CDR3 region has the DNA TGTGCCAGTCAGGGGAGGGGGTACAATGAGCAGTTCTTC.

The gene calls are TRBV5-1 and TRBJ2-7, with 7 bases lining up with TRBD1. This CDR3 has 14 amino acids. Germline loops: CDR1 SGHRS, CDR2 YFSETQ. Unmatched junction bases numbered 5, after V lost 2 bases and J lost 3 bases. The CDR3 DNA reads TGCGCCAGCAGCTTACAGGGACAGATCTACGAGCAGTACTTC. Its protein is CASSLQGQIYEQYF.

The chain has TRBV19 and TRBJ1-2; no clear D gene. This CDR3 is 12 amino acids long. Germline CDR1 is LNHDA and CDR2 is SQIVND (reference sequence). Trimming left V 7 bases short and J 3 bases short, with 9 bases between. The CDR3: CASIRGDYGYTF. CDR3 nucleotides: TGTGCCAGTATCCGGGGAGACTATGGCTACACCTTC.

The gene calls are TRBV15 and TRBJ1-2, with D perhaps matching TRBD1 (5 bases). The CDR3 loop spans 15 amino acids. With 0 bases removed from V and 10 bases from J, the gap between germline ends came to 18 bases. Germline V gives CDR1 LNHNV, CDR2 YYDKDF (reference sequence). CDR3 loop: CATSRDAGTEDDYTF. CDR3 DNA sequence: TGTGCCACCAGCAGAGATGCCGGGACGGAAGATGACTACACCTTC.

V usage is TRBV4-2 and J usage is TRBJ1-2; TRBD1 agrees at 7 bases. Germline V gives CDR1 LGHNA, CDR2 YNFKEQ. Trimming removed 0 bases from V and 0 bases from J; junction bases left unmatched: 7. The CDR3 extends over 17 amino acids. This CDR3 is CASSQDMRTGANYGYTF. The DNA for the CDR3 is TGTGCCAGCAGCCAAGATATGAGGACAGGAGCTAACTATGGCTACACCTTC.

This clone was seen once. CDR3 bases: TGTGCCAGCAGTGATGTGTTCGGGGGTACTGAAGCTTTCTTT. Translation: CASSDVFGGTEAFF. V gene TRBV6-1 combines with J gene TRBJ1-1; possible D gene TRBD1, 5 bases. V gave up 3 bases and J gave up 5 bases, with 13 bases separating them. The length of the CDR3 is 14 residues. Per germline, CDR1 MNHNS and CDR2 SASEGT.

The chain's CDR3 is CSVEDGRDRRKLFF. The CDR3 coding sequence is TGCAGCGTTGAAGATGGTAGGGATCGGAGAAAACTGTTTTTT. The rearrangement links TRBV29-1 to TRBJ1-4; no reliable D call. Germline-derived CDR1 and CDR2 are SQVTM and ANQGSEA. The CDR3 runs to 14 residues. Between the trimmed V and J ends, which lost 0 bases and 10 bases, there was a span of 15 bases.

V is TRBV6-6 and J is TRBJ2-7, with D perhaps matching TRBD2 (5 bases). Trimming shortened V by 6 bases and J by 1 base, and 13 bases separated the two germline ends. This CDR3 is 14 amino acids long. Germline V gene lookup returns CDR1 MNHNY and CDR2 SVGAGI (reference sequence). The CDR3 loop is CASSPEVGSYEQYF. CDR3 coding DNA: TGTGCCAGCAGCCCGGAGGTCGGGTCCTACGAGCAGTACTTC.

CDR3 region: CASRAMVGIAGELFF. CDR3 sequence (DNA): TGTGCCAGTAGAGCGATGGTGGGAATCGCCGGGGAGCTGTTTTTT. The gene calls are TRBV19 and TRBJ2-2; no clear D gene. The V gene lost 6 bases and the J gene lost 6 bases, with 17 bases spanning the gap. The length of the CDR3 is 15 residues. From germline, CDR1 is LNHDA and CDR2 SQIVND (reference sequence).

This sequence joins TRBV6-6 and TRBJ2-7; maybe TRBD2 (5 bases). V lost 0 bases and J 2 bases, leaving 8 bases between the germline ends. Germline CDR1 and CDR2: MNHNY and SVGAGI (reference sequence). The length of the CDR3 is 14 residues. The CDR3 loop is CASSYSRGTYEQYF. CDR3 sequence (DNA): TGTGCCAGCAGTTACTCTCGGGGAACCTACGAGCAGTACTTC.

This chain connects TRBV6-5 to TRBJ2-3; D unclear. Trimming took off 5 bases at V and 1 base at J, with 7 bases between the two ends. Germline CDR1 reads MNHEY; CDR2 reads SVGAGI. This CDR3 region has 13 residues. The CDR3 nucleotides read TGTGCCAGCAGTCTCAAGCGCACAGATACGCAGTATTTT. Translating it yields CASSLKRTDTQYF.

J is TRBJ2-7 and V is TRBV7-2, with 12 bases lining up with TRBD2. The V and J ends lost 5 bases and 5 bases, in that order; junction bases with no gene match: 4. CDR3 size: 14 residues. Germline V gives CDR1 SGHTA, CDR2 FQGNSA. This chain's CDR3 is CASSSGLAGNEQYF. The CDR3 DNA sequence: TGTGCCAGCAGCAGCGGACTAGCGGGGAACGAGCAGTACTTC. Complete variable domain (other parts from reference TRBV7-2 and TRBJ2-7): GAGVSQSPSNKVTEKGKDVELRCDPISGHTALYWYRQSLGQGLEFLIYFQGNSAPDKSGLPSDRFSAERTGGSVSTLTIQRTQQEDSAVYLCASSSGLAGNEQYFGPGTRLTVT.

The DNA for the CDR3 is TGTGCCAGCAGCGCCCAGGTAAGCTCCTACGAGCAGTACTTC. Translation gives CASSAQVSSYEQYF. This sequence joins TRBV9 and TRBJ2-7; unclear D gene. The CDR3 is 14 amino acids. Trimming took off 3 bases at V and 0 bases at J, with 10 bases between the two ends. The germline V gene has CDR1 SGDLS and CDR2 YYNGEE.

The J gene is TRBJ2-7, the V gene TRBV27; weak D call: TRBD2 (6 bases). Trimming removed 6 bases from V and 3 bases from J, with 15 bases in between. The CDR3 loop spans 14 amino acids. Germline V lookup: CDR1 MNHEY, CDR2 SMNVEV (reference sequence). The CDR3: CASSTGVPLYEQYF. CDR3 nucleotide sequence: TGTGCCAGCAGCACGGGGGTTCCCCTCTACGAGCAGTACTTC.

The rearrangement uses TRBV28 and TRBJ2-1; 12 bases align to TRBD1. Germline V gene data show CDR1 as MDHEN and CDR2 as SYDVKM. The trim removed 6 bases at V and 3 bases at J, leaving 12 bases unmatched. This CDR3 has 18 residues. The CDR3 sequence: CASSTGGTGGGHYNEQFF. CDR3 sequence (DNA): TGTGCCAGCAGCACAGGTGGGACAGGGGGCGGACACTACAATGAGCAGTTCTTC.

The genes are TRBV19 and TRBJ1-1, with D perhaps TRBD1 (6 bases). There are 14 residues in the CDR3. V was trimmed by 4 bases and J by 1 base, leaving 10 bases between them. Germline loops: CDR1 LNHDA, CDR2 SQIVND (reference sequence). The CDR3 DNA sequence: TGTGCCAGTAGTACGGACAGTGGGAACACTGAAGCTTTCTTT. Protein sequence: CASSTDSGNTEAFF.

The rearrangement joins TRBV28 to TRBJ1-1; no definite D call. The CDR3 contains 15 residues. The V gene's germline CDR1 is MDHEN and CDR2 SYDVKM. Trimming took 7 bases from V and 0 from J, leaving 15 bases between them. DNA for the CDR3: TGTGCCAGCAAGGTAGCAGTATCTATGAACACTGAAGCTTTCTTT. Translated: CASKVAVSMNTEAFF.

The chain carries TRBV27 and TRBJ1-1; D call uncertain. Germline V gives CDR1 MNHEY, CDR2 SMNVEV (reference sequence). The CDR3 has 14 amino acids. Deletions cut 5 bases from V and 4 bases from J, with 14 bases between. In DNA, the CDR3 is TGTGCCAGCAGTCCCCTCCCTGCGGCCACTGAAGCTTTCTTT. Translated, it gives CASSPLPAATEAFF.

The genes are TRBV19 and TRBJ2-2; 11 nucleotides align to TRBD2. CDR3 length: 18 residues. V shed 3 bases and J 5 bases; nucleotides not matched to a gene: 11. CDR1 LNHDA and CDR2 SQIVND come from the germline V gene (reference sequence). This CDR3 is CASSIISSGGSITGELFF. CDR3 DNA: TGTGCCAGTAGTATTATCTCTAGCGGGGGGTCGATAACCGGGGAGCTGTTTTTT.